This T cell receptor (beta chain) appears in the sequencing data of a study of T-cell reconstitution after alpha-beta-depleted transplantation in children. Broader study findings: At one year after transplant, newly produced T cells mostly accounted for T-cell counts and diversity. About two months after transplant, alpha-beta T cells reportedly came from several hundred expanded graft clones. Some patients' high day-60 TCRbeta diversity was traced to surviving recipient T cells and thymic progenitors.

This clonotype was picked up a small number of times. Its antigen is currently unknown. Trimming cost V 5 bases and J 2 bases, with 16 bases left between them. CDR1 is MDHEN, CDR2 SYDVKM, per germline. The CDR3 extends over 16 amino acids. As it was prepared, the TCRbeta library received unique molecular identifiers. TCRdb analysed the PCR reads with MiXCR anew, one entry per CDR3 protein. The sample records approximately 800,000 distinct CDR3 sequences, roughly 15% being singletons. This chain joins TRBV28 and TRBJ1-5, with D possibly TRBD1 on 6 matching bases. Source: PBMCs, mostly from graft donor cells, taken 360 days after TCRalphabeta/CD19-depleted stem cell transplant. The receptor was isolated from a male patient between 10 and 17 years old who had a stem cell transplant for acute lymphoblastic leukemia, so the T cells may come from the graft donor. The CDR3 protein is CASSSQGLIGNQPQHF. The CDR3 nucleotides are TGTGCCAGCAGTAGCCAGGGGTTGATCGGCAATCAGCCCCAGCATTTT. The full variable domain, rest sourced from reference TRBV28 and TRBJ1-5, is DVKVTQSSRYLVKRTGEKVFLECVQDMDHENMFWYRQDPGLGLRLIYFSYDVKMKEKGDIPEGYSVSREKKERFSLILESASTNQTSMYLCASSSQGLIGNQPQHFGDGTRLSIL.